Listed below are T cell receptor beta chains from one sample, sequenced in a study of shared clonotypes between healthy human individuals. Some clones are missing from TCRdb's copy, which holds only in-frame ones; the method was immunoSEQ multiplex PCR. The sample yields about 2 million clones, 95% seen once. Sequencing was performed on naive CD4+ T cells sorted from blood. The receptors derive from a man aged 18-30 years in good health. Both conserved end residues are part of each CDR3. The order of the fields is D gene, CDR3 length, clone size, V gene, J gene, CDR3 protein, CDR3 DNA. The D gene is left open where the match is weak. Rows may omit the clone size; those that give it use once, few, many or a size class.

>-|14|-|TRBV6-1|TRBJ1-5
CASSESSGNQPQHF
TGTGCCAGCAGTGAAAGCTCCGGTAATCAGCCCCAGCATTTT
>-|15|-|TRBV18|TRBJ1-2
CASSPNLDSLYGYTF
TGTGCCAGCTCACCGAATCTCGACAGTCTCTATGGCTACACCTTC
>-|14|-|TRBV5-6|TRBJ2-3
CASSFGRGTDTQYF
TGTGCCAGCAGCTTCGGTCGGGGCACAGATACGCAGTATTTT
>-|13|-|TRBV27|TRBJ2-5
CASSFRVWETQYF
TGTGCCAGCAGTTTTAGGGTATGGGAGACCCAGTACTTC
>-|15|-|TRBV12-5|TRBJ2-1
CASGPGTASYNEQFF
TGTGCTAGTGGACCGGGGACCGCATCCTACAATGAGCAGTTCTTC
>-|15|-|TRBV28|TRBJ1-4
CASRSNRALREKLFF
TGTGCCAGCAGGTCAAACAGGGCCCTTAGGGAAAAACTGTTTTTT
>-|14|-|TRBV5-6|TRBJ2-1
CASSPGTSYNEQFF
TGTGCCAGCAGCCCCGGGACTTCCTACAATGAGCAGTTCTTC
>-|17|-|TRBV5-1|TRBJ2-3
CASSYFTRDNPLGTQYF
TGCGCCAGCAGCTATTTTACCAGAGACAACCCCCTAGGGACGCAGTATTTT
>-|13|once|TRBV4-3|TRBJ2-5
CASSQERLETQYF
TGCGCCAGCAGCCAAGAAAGGCTAGAGACCCAGTACTTC
>-|11|many|TRBV19|TRBJ1-2
CASSQLNGYTF
TGTGCCAGTAGCCAACTAAATGGCTACACCTTC
>-|14|-|TRBV6-6|TRBJ2-2
CASSYSGNTGELFF
TGTGCCAGCAGTTACAGTGGTAACACCGGGGAGCTGTTTTTT
>-|14|-|TRBV6-1|TRBJ2-2
CASSGGLWGGELFF
TGTGCCAGCAGTGGTGGACTTTGGGGCGGGGAGCTGTTTTTT
>-|10|-|TRBV29-1|TRBJ1-2
CSARTNGYTF
TGCAGCGCCAGGACTAATGGCTACACCTTC
>-|13|-|TRBV2|TRBJ1-2
CASSGQGVGGYTF
TGTGCCAGCAGTGGGCAGGGTGTAGGAGGCTACACCTTC
>-|14|-|TRBV10-2|TRBJ1-1
CASSSGRTNAEAFF
TGCGCCAGCAGTTCCGGACGGACCAACGCTGAAGCTTTCTTT
>-|12|once|TRBV6-5|TRBJ1-2
CASSYLRGGYTF
TGTGCCAGCAGTTATTTAAGAGGCGGCTACACCTTC
>-|16|-|TRBV10-3|TRBJ2-1
CAISESIFTPYNEQFF
TGTGCCATCAGTGAGTCCATCTTCACACCCTACAATGAGCAGTTCTTC
>TRBD1|15|-|TRBV19|TRBJ2-1
CASSIRQGIRNEQFF
TGTGCCAGTAGTATCCGACAGGGAATACGCAATGAGCAGTTCTTC
>-|16|-|TRBV30|TRBJ1-6
CAWSVLRTVVNSPLHF
TGTGCCTGGAGTGTACTCCGGACGGTGGTCAATTCACCCCTCCACTTT
>TRBD2|17|-|TRBV7-2|TRBJ2-5
CASSLGISGIMQETQYF
TGTGCCAGCAGCTTAGGTATTAGCGGGATTATGCAAGAGACCCAGTACTTC
>-|15|few|TRBV5-4|TRBJ1-6
CASSLAGADVAPLHF
TGTGCCAGCAGCTTGGCCGGGGCCGACGTTGCCCCCCTCCACTTT
>TRBD2|15|-|TRBV6-4|TRBJ2-3
CASSRRGGYTDTQYF
TGTGCCAGCAGTCGCCGGGGGGGGTACACAGATACGCAGTATTTT
>-|13|-|TRBV29-1|TRBJ1-2
CSARDTTNYGYTF
TGCAGCGCACGGGACACAACTAACTATGGCTACACCTTC
>TRBD1|14|-|TRBV6-1|TRBJ2-5
CASKEGAQRETQYF
TGTGCCAGCAAAGAGGGGGCGCAGAGAGAGACCCAGTACTTC
>-|13|-|TRBV28|TRBJ1-1
CASSSRFNTEAFF
TGTGCCAGCAGCTCTCGGTTTAACACTGAAGCTTTCTTT
>-|14|once|TRBV2|TRBJ2-7
CASTRGQQIYEQYF
TGTGCCAGCACCCGAGGGCAGCAAATCTACGAGCAGTACTTC
>TRBD1|16|-|TRBV18|TRBJ2-2
CASSPRDRSHTGELFF
TGTGCCAGCTCACCCCGGGACAGGTCCCACACCGGGGAGCTGTTTTTT
>-|13|-|TRBV6-5|TRBJ1-1
CASSYRVSTEAFF
TGTGCCAGCAGTTACAGGGTGAGCACTGAAGCTTTCTTT
>-|12|-|TRBV6-5|TRBJ1-1
CASRTGNTEAFF
TGTGCCAGCAGGACTGGGAACACTGAAGCTTTCTTT
>TRBD1|16|once|TRBV5-1|TRBJ2-7
CASSLTGGSGSYEQYF
TGCGCCAGCAGCTTGACAGGGGGTAGCGGCTCCTACGAGCAGTACTTC
>TRBD2|15|-|TRBV5-4|TRBJ2-2
CASSLAGGVAGELFF
TGTGCCAGCAGTTTGGCGGGGGGGGTCGCCGGGGAGCTGTTTTTT
>TRBD1|15|-|TRBV29-1|TRBJ2-2
CSVKGTGGDTGELFF
TGCAGCGTTAAAGGGACAGGGGGTGACACCGGGGAGCTGTTTTTT
>TRBD2|20|-|TRBV11-3|TRBJ2-2
CASSLDHEGNFLAGAGELFF
TGTGCCAGCAGCTTAGATCACGAGGGGAACTTTCTAGCGGGAGCCGGGGAGCTGTTTTTT
>TRBD2|17|-|TRBV5-1|TRBJ2-1
CASSLAKTSGKGNEQFF
TGCGCCAGCAGCTTGGCCAAGACTAGCGGGAAGGGAAATGAGCAGTTCTTC
>TRBD2|15|-|TRBV7-2|TRBJ2-7
CASSLAAGGRYEQYF
TGTGCCAGCAGCTTAGCAGCGGGAGGTCGGTACGAGCAGTACTTC
>-|14|-|TRBV9|TRBJ1-2
CASSVGGDNYGYTF
TGTGCCAGCAGCGTAGGTGGGGACAACTATGGCTACACCTTC
>-|15|-|TRBV5-1|TRBJ2-3
CASSTEGQHTDTQYF
TGCGCCAGCTCCACGGAGGGACAGCACACAGATACGCAGTATTTT
>TRBD2|15|once|TRBV5-1|TRBJ2-5
CASLQSGRAVETQYF
TGCGCCAGCCTTCAGAGCGGGAGGGCCGTTGAGACCCAGTACTTC
>TRBD1|15|-|TRBV5-1|TRBJ2-5
CASSLEAGGRETQYF
TGCGCCAGCAGCTTGGAGGCAGGGGGCAGAGAGACCCAGTACTTC
>-|13|many|TRBV4-1|TRBJ2-5
CASSQDYPETQYF
TGCGCCAGCAGCCAAGATTATCCGGAGACCCAGTACTTC
>-|12|-|TRBV28|TRBJ1-2
CASSMGIYGYTF
TGTGCCAGCAGTATGGGGATCTATGGCTACACCTTC
>TRBD1|15|-|TRBV18|TRBJ2-7
CASSPRGQQHYEQYF
TGTGCCAGCTCACCACGGGGACAGCAGCACTACGAGCAGTACTTC
>-|13|-|TRBV6-5|TRBJ1-2
CASSPDGFYGYTF
TGTGCCAGCAGTCCTGACGGGTTCTATGGCTACACCTTC
>TRBD1|15|once|TRBV4-1|TRBJ1-6
CASSQEGGNNSPLHF
TGCGCCAGCAGCCAAGAAGGGGGCAATAATTCACCCCTCCACTTT
>TRBD2|15|-|TRBV6-1|TRBJ2-2
CASEASGPGAGELFF
TGTGCCAGCGAGGCTAGCGGGCCCGGGGCCGGGGAGCTGTTTTTT
>TRBD1|15|-|TRBV6-5|TRBJ1-6
CASRTGGAYNSPLHF
TGTGCCAGCAGGACAGGGGGCGCTTATAATTCACCCCTCCACTTT
>-|14|-|TRBV7-2|TRBJ2-3
CASSSRIRGDTQYF
TGTGCCAGCAGCTCACGGATCCGGGGAGATACGCAGTATTTT
>-|13|-|TRBV15|TRBJ2-2
CATSRGTTGELFF
TGTGCCACCAGCAGAGGAACAACCGGGGAGCTGTTTTTT